One and the same sample provided the 15 T cell receptor beta chains below, sequenced in a study of T cells in women clearing cervical HPV infection listed by TCRdb under 2018. Library prep was done by the immunoSEQ multiplex PCR assay. Entries here come from immuneACCESS through TCRdb and include only in-frame sequences with V and J called. Some clones fail to appear in such tables; in the studies checked, an unresolved V gene covers under half of the shortfall, and the cause of the remainder is unknown. This sample's clone table shows tens of thousands of clones. The top ten clones comprise more than 1.3% of the sample. Sequenced sample: blood buffy coat. These receptors all come from a woman between 18 and 70 years old with a cervical HPV16 infection that either progressed to CIN3+ or cleared (not recorded which).

Comments on this clone: An end of the junction does not agree with germline; a read error may underlie this. Other DNA sequences in this specimen translate into the identical CDR3. The CDR3 region is CASSPGASDLYGYTF. Partial CDR3 DNA: TGTGCCAGCTCCCCAGGGGCCTCTGACCTCTATGGA. J is TRBJ1-2 and V is TRBV18; maybe TRBD1 (6 bases). From the germline J gene comes the end of the CDR3, since the read stops 3 residues before it. CDR1 is KGHSH, CDR2 LQKENI, per germline. This CDR3 comprises 15 residues.

Turning to this clone: With the read ending 3 residues before the CDR3 end, the germline J gene is used to fill in that end. The chain recombines TRBV11-2 with TRBJ2-7; no reliable D call. Germline V gene sequence: CDR1 SGHAT, CDR2 FQNNGV. Trimming removed 2 bases from V and 5 bases from J, with 13 bases in between. This CDR3 region has 14 residues. The CDR3 is CASSLSLLNHEQYF. The covered CDR3 bases are TGTGCCAGCAGCTTAAGCCTCCTCAACCACGAG.

Judged by frequency, this clone is medium-sized. The CDR3 end falls 3 residues outside the read, so it is completed with the germline J gene. The rearrangement joins TRBV18 to TRBJ2-3; 10 nucleotides line up with TRBD2. CDR1 KGHSH and CDR2 LQKENI come from the germline V gene. This CDR3 contains 15 residues. The J segment lost 1 base and the V segment lost 4 bases, leaving 2 bases of the junction unmatched. The CDR3 bases that were read are TGTGCCAGCTCACTAGCGGGAGGACGCACAGATACG. Translated, it gives CASSLAGGRTDT. The entire CDR3 reads CASSLAGGRTDTQYF.

As to this clone: The sequence runs out 3 residues before the end of the CDR3; the remainder is reconstructed from the germline J gene. The genes are TRBV7-3 and TRBJ1-2, with D tentatively TRBD1 (5 bases). Per germline, CDR1 SGHTA and CDR2 FQGTGA. V lost 5 bases, J lost 0 bases, and 13 bases lay in between. The CDR3 sequence is 15 residues long. CDR3 amino acids: CASSPIPDTNYGYTF. CDR3 DNA (partial): TGTGCCAGCAGCCCCATTCCGGACACTAACTATGGC.

A word on this clone: Read sequence stops 3 residues before the CDR3 end, and the germline J gene provides the missing end. The chain joins TRBV5-1 to TRBJ1-4, with unresolved D. V lost 0 bases and J lost 6, with 9 bases in between. The CDR3 loop spans 14 amino acids. Looked up from germline, CDR1 is SGHRS and CDR2 is YFSETQ. Incomplete CDR3 DNA: TGCGCCAGCAGCTTGGACAGATCGTATGAAAAA. It encodes CASSLDRSYEK. The whole CDR3 region reads CASSLDRSYEKLFF.

As for this clone: The CDR3 is cut off 3 residues early in the read; its end comes from the germline J gene. The gene calls are TRBV19 and TRBJ2-3, with 7 bases lining up with TRBD2. CDR3 length equals 17 residues. Trimming at V came to 4 bases and at J to 4 bases, leaving 14 bases not matched to a gene. Germline V lookup: CDR1 LNHDA, CDR2 SQIVND (reference sequence). CDR3 region: CASSRGRASGVADTQYF. CDR3 DNA, as far as it was read: TGTGCCAGTAGTAGAGGGAGGGCCTCCGGGGTGGCAGATACG.

With regard to this clone: The read gets to within 3 residues of the CDR3 end, and the germline J gene fills in the rest. V usage is TRBV6-4 and J usage is TRBJ2-3; D is unclear. CDR1 and CDR2 from the germline V gene are MRHNA and SNTAGT. The CDR3 runs to 14 residues. V was trimmed by 5 bases and J by 2 bases, leaving 11 bases between them. CDR3 DNA, as far as it was read: TGTGCCAGCAGTCCCCAGGCGTCCACAGATACG. As protein: CASSPQASTDT. The CDR3, in full, reads CASSPQASTDTQYF.

Concerning this clone itself: With the read ending 3 residues before the CDR3 end, the germline J gene is used to fill in that end. The V gene is TRBV5-1, the J gene TRBJ2-7; TRBD1 matches 7 bases. J lost 0 bases, V lost 2 bases, and 5 bases had no gene match. The V gene's germline CDR1 is SGHRS and CDR2 YFSETQ. CDR3 length equals 15 residues. The CDR3 reads CASSLGTDSSYEQYF. The covered CDR3 bases are TGCGCCAGCAGCTTAGGGACAGACAGCTCCTACGAG.

On this clone: The sequence runs out 3 residues before the end of the CDR3; the remainder is reconstructed from the germline J gene. The V and J genes are TRBV20-1 and TRBJ2-1; TRBD1 matches 8 bases. The V gene's germline CDR1 is DFQATT and CDR2 SNEGSKA (reference sequence). The length of the CDR3 is 14 residues. Trimming cost V 6 bases and J 3 bases; bases outside gene matches: 7. CDR3 region: CSAQDRVSYNEQFF. The CDR3 bases that were read are TGCAGTGCCCAGGACAGGGTCAGCTACAATGAG.

Remarks on this clone: The read halts 3 residues ahead of the CDR3 end, with the missing end drawn from the germline J gene. The V call is TRBV19, the J call TRBJ2-6, with a tentative D call TRBD1 (6 bases). This CDR3 region has 16 residues. Germline V gives CDR1 LNHDA, CDR2 SQIVND (reference sequence). V shed 2 bases and J shed 4 bases, with 12 bases lying between them. The CDR3 region is CASSIKTGTGANVLTF. The CDR3 bases that were read are TGTGCCAGTAGTATAAAAACAGGGACCGGGGCCAACGTC.

Turning to this clone: The read comes to an end 3 residues before the CDR3 does, leaving the germline J gene to fill in the end. The chain uses TRBV14 and TRBJ2-5, with D possibly matching TRBD1 (5 bases). With 7 bases removed from V and 0 bases from J, the gap between germline ends came to 15 bases. The CDR3 totals 15 residues. The germline gives CDR1 SGHDN, CDR2 FVKESK. The covered CDR3 bases are TGTGCCAGCACATCTGGCAGGGCGTACCAAGAGACC. As protein: CASTSGRAYQET. The CDR3, in full, reads CASTSGRAYQETQYF.

The sequenced CDR3 bases are TGTGCCAGCAGCTTAGAAGTCCTAGTAGGC. Translated: CASSLEVLVG. The CDR3 in full is CASSLEVLVGYTF. This chain uses TRBV7-2 with TRBJ1-2; D not certain. The DNA ends 3 residues before the CDR3 does, and the rest of the CDR3 is filled in from the germline J gene. Germline CDR1 and CDR2: SGHTA and FQGNSA. The CDR3 contains 13 residues.

By frequency, this clone registers medium-sized. Compared with germline, one end of the junction differs, possibly owing to a read error. The observed sequence ends 3 residues before the CDR3 terminus, with the missing tail filled in from the germline J gene. This chain connects TRBV7-2 to TRBJ1-2, with D perhaps TRBD1 (5 bases). Germline CDR1 reads SGHTA; CDR2 reads FQGNSA. The CDR3 contains 14 residues. CDR3 residues: CASSFLGEFYGYTF. Incomplete CDR3 DNA: TGTGCCAGTAGCTTCTTAGGGGAGTTTTATGGC.

As concerns this clone: The DNA ends 3 residues before the CDR3 does, and the rest of the CDR3 is filled in from the germline J gene. The chain recombines TRBV19 with TRBJ2-3; 7 nucleotides align to TRBD2. The CDR3 totals 14 residues. Looked up from germline, CDR1 is LNHDA and CDR2 is SQIVND (reference sequence). Trimming at V came to 5 bases and at J to 0 bases, leaving 2 bases not matched to a gene. The chain's CDR3 is CASSGRGSTDTQYF. The part of the CDR3 DNA that was read is TGTGCCAGTAGTGGGCGGGGGAGCACAGATACG.

As concerns this clone: The DNA ends 3 residues before the CDR3 does, and the rest of the CDR3 is filled in from the germline J gene. The genes are TRBV6-4 and TRBJ2-2; a weak D match, TRBD2 (5 bases). Germline lookup yields CDR1 MRHNA and CDR2 SNTAGT. V was trimmed by 5 bases and J by 2 bases, leaving 12 bases between them. This CDR3 is 15 amino acids long. The CDR3 spells CASSQRAVNTGELFF. The sequenced part of the CDR3 DNA is TGTGCCAGCAGTCAGAGAGCGGTAAACACCGGGGAG.